The following is a TCR beta chain sequence with its context. Original handling: Amplified reference gene primers provided the basis for estimating nucleated cell counts. Produced via immunoSEQ multiplex PCR; TCRdb's table is partial and in-frame only. That table gives V, J and clone size, and the DNA gave D and trimming. The table includes around 70,000 clones, roughly nine tenths detected once. This record belongs to a study of blood T cell repertoires in COVID-19. Specimen: peripheral blood. The TCR sequence derives from a man over 45 with acute or convalescent COVID-19.

CDR3 region: CASSTRQVVNTEAFF. CDR3 sequence (DNA): TGTGCCAGCAGTACCAGACAGGTCGTAAACACTGAAGCTTTCTTT. This rearrangement joins TRBV6-6 to TRBJ1-1, with D possibly matching TRBD1 (6 bases). Germline V gene data show CDR1 as MNHNY and CDR2 as SVGAGI (reference sequence). The CDR3 runs to 15 residues. The ends were cut back, 5 bases at V and 2 bases at J, with 15 bases in the middle.